The 2 T cell receptor beta chains listed next were all sequenced from one sample in a study of T cells after posttransplantation cyclophosphamide. The method was immunoSEQ multiplex PCR; TCRdb's version includes in-frame clones alone and lacks a portion of them. The table lists 25,000 to 30,000 clones, 80% to 90% of them singletons, with approximately 3.5% in the top ten. The sequencing sample was made of PBMCs. The receptor set was obtained from a man aged 50 or older.

This chain uses TRBV9 with TRBJ1-6; D is unclear. Germline values: CDR1 SGDLS, CDR2 YYNGEE. The CDR3 is 14 amino acids. Trimming stripped 0 bases from V and 8 bases from J, with 9 bases between. In DNA form, the CDR3 reads TGTGCCAGCAGCGTAGACGGGTTTGATTCACCCCTCCACTTT. This sequence encodes CASSVDGFDSPLHF.

This chain uses TRBV5-4 with TRBJ2-1, with 11 positions matching TRBD2. Germline values: CDR1 SGHNT, CDR2 YYREEE (reference sequence). CDR3 length: 16 residues. V shed 4 bases and J 3 bases; nucleotides not matched to a gene: 6. The CDR3, as DNA: TGTGCCAGCAGCCCCGCCGGGACTAGCGGCTACAATGAGCAGTTCTTC. Residues: CASSPAGTSGYNEQFF.